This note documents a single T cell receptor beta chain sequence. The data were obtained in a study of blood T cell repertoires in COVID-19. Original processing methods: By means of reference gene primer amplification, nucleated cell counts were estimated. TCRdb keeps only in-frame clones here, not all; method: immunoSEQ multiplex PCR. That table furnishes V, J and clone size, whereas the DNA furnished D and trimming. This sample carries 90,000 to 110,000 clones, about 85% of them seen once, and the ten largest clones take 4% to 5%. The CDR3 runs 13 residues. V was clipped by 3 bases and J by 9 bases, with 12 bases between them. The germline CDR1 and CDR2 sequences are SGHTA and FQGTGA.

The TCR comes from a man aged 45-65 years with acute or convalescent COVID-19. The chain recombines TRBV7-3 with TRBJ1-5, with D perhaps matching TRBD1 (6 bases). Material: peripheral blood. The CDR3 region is CASSLERGRPQHF. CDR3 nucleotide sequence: TGTGCCAGCAGCTTGGAAAGGGGGAGGCCCCAGCATTTT.